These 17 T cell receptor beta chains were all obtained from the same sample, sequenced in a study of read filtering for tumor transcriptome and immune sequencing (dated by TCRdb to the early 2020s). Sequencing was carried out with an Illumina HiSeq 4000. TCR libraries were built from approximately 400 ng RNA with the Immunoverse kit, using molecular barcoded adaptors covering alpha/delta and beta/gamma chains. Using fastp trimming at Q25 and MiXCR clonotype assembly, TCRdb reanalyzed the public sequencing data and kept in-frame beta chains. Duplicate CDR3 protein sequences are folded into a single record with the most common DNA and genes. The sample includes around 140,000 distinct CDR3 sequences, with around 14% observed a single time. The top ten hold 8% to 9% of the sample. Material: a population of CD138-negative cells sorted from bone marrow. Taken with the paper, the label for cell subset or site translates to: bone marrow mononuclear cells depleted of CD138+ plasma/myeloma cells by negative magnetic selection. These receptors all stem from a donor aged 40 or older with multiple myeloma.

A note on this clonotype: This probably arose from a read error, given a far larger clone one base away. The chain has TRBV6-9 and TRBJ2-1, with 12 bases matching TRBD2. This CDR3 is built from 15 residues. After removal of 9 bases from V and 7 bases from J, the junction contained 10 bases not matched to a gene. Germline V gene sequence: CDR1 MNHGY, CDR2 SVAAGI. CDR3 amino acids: CASALAGGPQNEQFF. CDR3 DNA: TGTGCCAGTGCGCTAGCGGGAGGGCCACAAAATGAGCAGTTCTTC.

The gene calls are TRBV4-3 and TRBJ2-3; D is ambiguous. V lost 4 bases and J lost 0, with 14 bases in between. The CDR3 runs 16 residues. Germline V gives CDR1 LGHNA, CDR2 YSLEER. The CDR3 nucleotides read TGCGCCAGCAGCCTGACTCCCGCTCCTAGCACAGATACGCAGTATTTT. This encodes CASSLTPAPSTDTQYF.

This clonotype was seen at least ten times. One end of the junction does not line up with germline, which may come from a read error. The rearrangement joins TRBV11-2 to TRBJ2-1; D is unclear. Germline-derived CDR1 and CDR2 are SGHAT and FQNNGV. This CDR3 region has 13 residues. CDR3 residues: CAGSLDLPDEQFF. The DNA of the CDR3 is TGTGCCGGCAGCTTAGATTTGCCAGATGAGCAGTTCTTC.

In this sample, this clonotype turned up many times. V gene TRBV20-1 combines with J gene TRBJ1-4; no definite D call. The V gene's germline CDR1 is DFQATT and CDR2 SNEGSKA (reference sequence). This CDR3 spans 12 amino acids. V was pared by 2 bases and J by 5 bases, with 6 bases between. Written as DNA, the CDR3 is TGCAGTGCTAGACCCTTCAATGAAAAACTGTTTTTT. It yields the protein CSARPFNEKLFF.

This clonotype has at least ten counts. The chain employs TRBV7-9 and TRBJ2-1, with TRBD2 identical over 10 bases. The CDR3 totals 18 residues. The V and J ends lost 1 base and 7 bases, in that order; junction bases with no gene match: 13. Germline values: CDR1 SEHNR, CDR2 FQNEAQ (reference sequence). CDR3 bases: TGTGCCAGCAGCTTAGAGGCAGCGGGAGGGTGGTTGTCGAATGAGCAGTTCTTC. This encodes CASSLEAAGGWLSNEQFF.

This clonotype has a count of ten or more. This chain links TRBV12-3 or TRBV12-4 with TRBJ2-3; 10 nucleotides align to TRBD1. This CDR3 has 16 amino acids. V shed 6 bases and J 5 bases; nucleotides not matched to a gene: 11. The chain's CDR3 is CASRPRTGGWGDTQYF. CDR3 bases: TGTGCCAGCAGACCGAGGACAGGGGGATGGGGAGATACGCAGTATTTT.

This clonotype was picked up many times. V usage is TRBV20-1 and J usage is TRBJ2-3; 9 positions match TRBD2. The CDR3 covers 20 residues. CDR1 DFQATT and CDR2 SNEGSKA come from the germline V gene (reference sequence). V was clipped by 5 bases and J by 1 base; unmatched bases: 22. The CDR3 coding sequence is TGCAGTGCTTCCCGAGGTATGAGCGGGAGGCCCGTTTGGGGCACAGATACGCAGTATTTT. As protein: CSASRGMSGRPVWGTDTQYF.

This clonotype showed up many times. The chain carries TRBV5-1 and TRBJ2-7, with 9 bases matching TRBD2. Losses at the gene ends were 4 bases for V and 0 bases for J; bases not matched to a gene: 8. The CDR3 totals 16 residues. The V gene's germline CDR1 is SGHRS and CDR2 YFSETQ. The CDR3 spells CASSRSSGESSYEQYF. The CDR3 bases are TGCGCCAGCAGCCGTTCTAGCGGGGAGAGCTCCTACGAGCAGTACTTC.

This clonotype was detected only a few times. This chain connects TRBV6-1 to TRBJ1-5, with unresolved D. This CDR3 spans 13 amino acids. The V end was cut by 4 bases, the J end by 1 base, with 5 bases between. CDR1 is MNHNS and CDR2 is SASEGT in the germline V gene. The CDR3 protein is CASSGTSNQPQHF. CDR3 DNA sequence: TGTGCCAGCAGTGGTACCAGCAATCAGCCCCAGCATTTT.

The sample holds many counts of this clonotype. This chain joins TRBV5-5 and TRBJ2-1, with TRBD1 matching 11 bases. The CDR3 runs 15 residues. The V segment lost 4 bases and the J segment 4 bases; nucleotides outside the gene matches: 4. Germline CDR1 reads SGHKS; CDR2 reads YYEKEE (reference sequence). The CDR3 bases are TGTGCCAGCAGCCGGACAGGGGGCTTTTACAATGAGCAGTTCTTC. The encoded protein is CASSRTGGFYNEQFF.

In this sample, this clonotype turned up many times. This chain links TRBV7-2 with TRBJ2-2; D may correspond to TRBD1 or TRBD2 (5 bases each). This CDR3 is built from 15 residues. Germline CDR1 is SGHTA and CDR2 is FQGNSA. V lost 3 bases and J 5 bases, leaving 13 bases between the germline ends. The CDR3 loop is CASSFAGTITGELFF. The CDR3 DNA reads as TGTGCCAGCAGCTTCGCAGGGACGATTACCGGGGAGCTGTTTTTT. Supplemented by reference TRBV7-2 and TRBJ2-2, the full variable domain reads GAGVSQSPSNKVTEKGKDVELRCDPISGHTALYWYRQSLGQGLEFLIYFQGNSAPDKSGLPSDRFSAERTGGSVSTLTIQRTQQEDSAVYLCASSFAGTITGELFFGEGSRLTVL.

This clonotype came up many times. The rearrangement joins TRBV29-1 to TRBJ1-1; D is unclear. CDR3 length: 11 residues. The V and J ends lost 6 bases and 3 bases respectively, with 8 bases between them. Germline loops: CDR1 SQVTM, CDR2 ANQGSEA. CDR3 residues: CSVSMDTEAFF. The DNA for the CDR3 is TGCAGCGTCTCAATGGACACTGAAGCTTTCTTT.

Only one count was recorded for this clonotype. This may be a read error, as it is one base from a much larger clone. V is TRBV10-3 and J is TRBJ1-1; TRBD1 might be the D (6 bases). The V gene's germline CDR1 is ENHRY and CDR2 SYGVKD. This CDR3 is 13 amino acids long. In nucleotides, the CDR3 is TGTGTCATCAGTCGGACAGAGAACACTGAAGCTTTCTTT. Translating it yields CVISRTENTEAFF.

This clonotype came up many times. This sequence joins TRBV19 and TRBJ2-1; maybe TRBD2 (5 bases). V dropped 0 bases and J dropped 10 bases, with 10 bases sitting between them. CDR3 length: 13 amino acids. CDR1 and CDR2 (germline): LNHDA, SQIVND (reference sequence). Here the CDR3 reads CASSIDQGREQFF. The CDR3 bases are TGTGCCAGTAGTATAGATCAAGGGAGAGAGCAGTTCTTC.

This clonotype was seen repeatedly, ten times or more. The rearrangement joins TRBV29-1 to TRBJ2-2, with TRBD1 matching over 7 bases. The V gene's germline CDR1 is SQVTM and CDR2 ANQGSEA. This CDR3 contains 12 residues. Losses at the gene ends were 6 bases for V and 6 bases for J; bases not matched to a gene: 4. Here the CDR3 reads CSVVTGAGELFF. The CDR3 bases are TGCAGCGTGGTCACAGGGGCCGGGGAGCTGTTTTTT.

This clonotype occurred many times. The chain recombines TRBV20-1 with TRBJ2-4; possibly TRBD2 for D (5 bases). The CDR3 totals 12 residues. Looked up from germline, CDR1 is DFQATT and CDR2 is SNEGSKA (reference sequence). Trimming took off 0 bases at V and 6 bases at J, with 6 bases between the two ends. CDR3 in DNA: TGCAGTGCTAGAGAGGGAGTAAACATTCAGTACTTC. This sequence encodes CSAREGVNIQYF.

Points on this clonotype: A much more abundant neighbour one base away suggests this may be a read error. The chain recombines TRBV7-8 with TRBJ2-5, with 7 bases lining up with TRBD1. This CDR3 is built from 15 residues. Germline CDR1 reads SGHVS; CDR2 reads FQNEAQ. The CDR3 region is CTSSLEGGTEETQYF. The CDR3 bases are TGTACCAGCAGCTTAGAAGGTGGGACAGAAGAGACCCAGTACTTC.